Below are 2 T cell receptor beta chains sequenced from a single sample in a study of cytomegalovirus exposure and HLA in healthy donors. The PCR was carried out with 60 Vbeta primers and 13 Jbeta primers. TCRdb keeps only in-frame clones here, not all; method: immunoSEQ multiplex PCR. The table shows roughly 200,000 clones, with around 87% occurring only once. The sequenced sample was PBMCs. These receptors originate from a boy aged 2 to 9 in good health and CMV-seronegative.

The V call is TRBV9, the J call TRBJ2-2; 7 nucleotides match TRBD1. CDR1 and CDR2 (germline): SGDLS, YYNGEE. V shed 4 bases and J 2 bases; nucleotides not matched to a gene: 2. The length of the CDR3 is 14 residues. CDR3: CASSRDSNTGELFF. CDR3 DNA sequence: TGTGCCAGCAGCCGGGACAGCAACACCGGGGAGCTGTTTTTT.

The rearrangement uses TRBV5-4 and TRBJ2-1; the D gene is possibly TRBD2 (7 bases). Germline CDR1 and CDR2: SGHNT and YYREEE (reference sequence). This CDR3 region has 13 residues. The ends were cut back, 0 bases at V and 7 bases at J, with 8 bases in the middle. CDR3 sequence reads: CASSLEGGNEQFF. As DNA, the CDR3 is TGTGCCAGCAGCTTGGAGGGGGGGAATGAGCAGTTCTTC.